This T cell receptor (beta chain) was sequenced during a study of blood T cells in healthy people across ages. Then a second PCR, running roughly 7 to 11 cycles, was carried out with a sample-barcoded 5' primer and a J-beta primer mix. From the 5' RACE reads, TCRdb called clonotypes with MiXCR, one entry per CDR3 protein. The sample has 1.5 million or so distinct CDR3 sequences, roughly 43% seen once; the top ten hold about 3.8%. The V end lost 1 base, the J end lost 4 bases, and 9 bases lay between the germline ends. CDR1 SNHLY and CDR2 FYNNEI come from the germline V gene. This CDR3 region has 14 residues.

The V gene is TRBV2, the J gene TRBJ2-3; D is uncertain. The material sequenced was blood. This sequence was found in a young woman in good health. This CDR3 is CASSEVTDSDTQYF. DNA of the CDR3: TGTGCCAGCAGTGAAGTAACGGATTCAGATACGCAGTATTTT.